Sequencing of this T cell receptor (beta chain) was carried out in a study of blood T cell repertoires in COVID-19. Study-level information: The United States, Italy and Spain were the sources of the acute and convalescent COVID-19 samples. T cells, B-cell-depleted T cells, or PBMCs supplied cDNA or gDNA.

This CDR3 comprises 14 residues. Authors' analysis steps: Estimation of nucleated cell counts relied on the amplification of reference gene primers. Method: immunoSEQ multiplex PCR; TCRdb's copy keeps in-frame clones and lacks some. D and trimming come from the DNA, and the V and J calls and clone size come from that table. The table includes some 55,000 clones, 85% to 95% detected once. This clone was observed once. The source is a human donor in a cohort sampled during active COVID-19. The sequencing sample was made of peripheral blood. The V gene is TRBV1, the J gene TRBJ2-1; the table's D gene call, TRBD2, was not cross checked with the DNA. TRBV1 is a pseudogene segment. The CDR3 DNA follows: TGCACCAGCAGCCATCGAACCCGGGACAATGAGCAGTTCTTC. Its protein is CTSSHRTRDNEQFF.